This T cell receptor beta chain originates from a study of OX40 agonist ivuxolimab in advanced cancers. In terms of the full investigation: The costimulatory receptor OX40 (CD134) was targeted by ivuxolimab, a fully human IgG2 agonistic monoclonal antibody. Intravenous ivuxolimab was administered to patients every 2 weeks at six dose levels: 0.01, 0.1, 0.3, 1.5, 3 and 10 mg/kg. Among the 52 dose-escalation patients, some 20 had hepatocellular carcinoma, roughly 15 melanoma, 9 renal cell carcinoma and 9 head and neck cancer. The dose-escalation cohort was about 87% male with a mean age of roughly 60 years, ranging from about 20 to 85. Prior anti-PD-1, anti-PD-L1 or anti-CTLA-4 therapy was permitted, and 35% to 40% of dose-escalation patients had received checkpoint inhibitors. Partial responses were achieved by three dose-escalation patients, of whom one had hepatocellular carcinoma and two had cutaneous melanoma. Peripheral TCRbeta sequencing was intended to test whether TCR sequence diversity was altered and clonal T-cell expansion was caused by ivuxolimab. The monotherapy dose-escalation portion (N = 52 patients) of the phase I ivuxolimab trial is reported in the paper. Results the study describes overall, beyond this receptor: Low levels of normalized T-cell clonal expansion were also seen in some patients who did not respond. In the 0.1-3.0 mg/kg groups, partial responders were among the patients with the lowest normalized peripheral clonal expansion, particularly in CD8+ T cells. Which antigens the clonally expanded peripheral T cells were specific for was not determined. At doses from 0.1 to 3.0 mg/kg, clonal expansion was seen in both CD4+ and CD8+ blood T cells between baseline and week 6. After ivuxolimab, expanded clones were on average more numerous among CD8+ T cells than among CD4+ T cells.

Patients with autoimmune disease history or receiving systemic immunosuppression were excluded from the trial. In every dose cohort, peripheral blood was drawn for TCR sequencing at baseline, cycle 4 day 1, and cycle 7 day 1. Samples were obtained from an open-label, multicenter, first-in-human phase I dose-escalation trial of ivuxolimab. Adults with locally advanced or metastatic melanoma, renal cell carcinoma, hepatocellular carcinoma or head and neck squamous cell carcinoma were enrolled in the trial. Before TCR sequencing, CD4+ T cells and CD8+ T cells were sorted from peripheral blood as separate populations. As to this clone: Its antigen remains undetermined. The sample holds no much larger clone one base away, and base qualities are not on file.

V is clipped by 6 bases and J by 5 bases, and the sequence between their germline boundaries is 16 bases long. The CDR3 covers 14 residues, taking in both the cysteine and the phenylalanine. CDR3 DNA only is kept here, 42 bases in frame from base 1. CDR1 and CDR2, looked up from the germline V gene, are MNHEY and SVGAGI. For sequencing of the TCRbeta CDR3 region, genomic DNA was extracted from the sorted cells. TCRbeta CDR3 regions were sequenced using the immunoSEQ Assay. The source is immuneACCESS, and TCRdb retained only in-frame sequences with V and J called. Part of the clones is not carried over; for the studies checked, unresolved V genes explain less than half of this, and the remainder is unexplained. For this sample the table gives fewer than 75,000 clones, of which more than 70% were detected only once. The top ten clonotypes cover about 7.9% of the sample.

Specimen: CD4+ or CD8+ T cells sorted from blood, collected in a trial of the OX40 agonist ivuxolimab. The chain was built from TRBV6-5 and TRBJ2-5; the D gene is perhaps TRBD2, from 6 matching bases. The clonotype comes from an adult with an advanced solid tumor such as melanoma, head and neck, liver or kidney cancer. The CDR3 reads as follows: CASSPPGLRETQYF. The sequenced DNA: TGTGCCAGCAGCCCTCCGGGACTCCGGGAGACCCAGTACTTC.